Sequencing of this T cell receptor (beta chain) was carried out in a study of molecular identifiers for immune sequencing clone quantification. This CDR3 is built from 16 residues. Trimming cost V 6 bases and J 1 base; bases outside gene matches: 9. In TCRdb, the PCR reads were re-called with MiXCR into one record per CDR3 protein. The profile covers under 650,000 distinct CDR3 sequences, with about 20% appearing a single time and roughly 0.85% taken by the ten largest. This clonotype was seen ten or more times. The antigen is undetermined. Researchers sorted naive CD8 T cells as cells that were CD8+CD4-CCR7+CD45RA+. Study-wide findings and caveats: Spiked Jurkat TCR RNA equal to one cell could reportedly be picked out among approximately 980,000 naive cells. Clones above 20 RNA copies held over 97% of effector molecules, under 1% in naive cells.

The chain uses TRBV12-3 or TRBV12-4 and TRBJ2-7, with 10 bases matching TRBD2. This TCR was recovered from a human donor in good health. Some libraries in this study had Jurkat cell RNA spiked in. Sequencing was done on a sample of naive CD8+ T cells from blood, with Jurkat cell RNA spiked in. Subset indicated: FACS-sorted CD8+CD4-CCR7+CD45RA+ naive T cells. The CDR3 reads CASSSSGRAWSYEQYF. CDR3 nucleotide sequence: TGTGCCAGCAGCTCAAGCGGGAGGGCCTGGTCCTACGAGCAGTACTTC.